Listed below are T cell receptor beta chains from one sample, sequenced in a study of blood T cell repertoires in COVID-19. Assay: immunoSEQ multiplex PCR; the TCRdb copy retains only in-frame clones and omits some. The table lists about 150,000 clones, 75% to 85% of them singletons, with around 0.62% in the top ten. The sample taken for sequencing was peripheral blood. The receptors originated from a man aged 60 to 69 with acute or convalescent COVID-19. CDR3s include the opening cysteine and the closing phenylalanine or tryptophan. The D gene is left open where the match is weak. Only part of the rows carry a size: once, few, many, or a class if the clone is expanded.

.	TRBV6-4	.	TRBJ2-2	TGTGCCAGCAAGGAGGCACTTCAGAACACCGGGGAGCTGTTTTTT	CASKEALQNTGELFF
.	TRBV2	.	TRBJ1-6	TGTGCCAGCCTTGACCGGGGGGCGGATAATTCACCCCTCCACTTT	CASLDRGADNSPLHF
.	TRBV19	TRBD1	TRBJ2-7	TGTGCCAGTAGACCCTCACACAGGGGAGTATCCTACGAGCAGTACTTC	CASRPSHRGVSYEQYF
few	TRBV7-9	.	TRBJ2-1	TGTGCCAGCAGCCAGGACTTTGCGCAGTTCTTC	CASSQDFAQFF
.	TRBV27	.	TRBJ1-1	TGTGCCAGCAGTTTATTGGGGGGAAACACTGAAGCTTTCTTT	CASSLLGGNTEAFF
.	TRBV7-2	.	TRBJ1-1	TGTGCCAGCAGCCCGCAGGGCCTCGCTGAAGCTTTCTTT	CASSPQGLAEAFF
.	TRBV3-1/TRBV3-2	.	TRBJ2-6	TGTGCCAGCAGCCAAACGACAGGCTCTGGGGCCAACGTCCTGACTTTC	CASSQTTGSGANVLTF
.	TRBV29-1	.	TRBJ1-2	TGCAGCGTAAAACAGGTTTCGGGCTATGGCTACACCTTC	CSVKQVSGYGYTF
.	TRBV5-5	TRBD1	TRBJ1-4	TGTGCCAGCAGCTTGGGCCCGCCGGGACAGGGGGCCGAAAAACTGTTTTTT	CASSLGPPGQGAEKLFF
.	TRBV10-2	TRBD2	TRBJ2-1	TGCGCCAGCAGTGAGGGACTAGCGGGGGGCCGTAGTGAGCAGTTCTTC	CASSEGLAGGRSEQFF
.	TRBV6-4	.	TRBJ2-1	TGTGCCAGCAGTGAACGAGGCTTCAACAACAATGAGCAGTTCTTC	CASSERGFNNNEQFF
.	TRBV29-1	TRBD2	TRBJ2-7	TGCAGCGTTATTAGCGGGAGGGGCTACGAGCAGTACTTC	CSVISGRGYEQYF
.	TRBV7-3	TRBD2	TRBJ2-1	TGTGCCAGCAGCTCCCCAACTAGCGGGGGTGACAATGAGCAGTTCTTC	CASSSPTSGGDNEQFF
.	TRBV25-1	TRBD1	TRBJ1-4	TGTGCCAGCAGTCTAGACAGGGTGTTAGGAGAAAAACTGTTTTTT	CASSLDRVLGEKLFF
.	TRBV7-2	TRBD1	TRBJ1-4	TGTGCCAGCAGCTCACAGGGGATAAATGAAAAACTGTTTTTT	CASSSQGINEKLFF
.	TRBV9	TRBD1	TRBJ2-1	TGTGCCAGCAGCCCTCGTTTGACAGGGACGTATGAGCAGTTCTTC	CASSPRLTGTYEQFF
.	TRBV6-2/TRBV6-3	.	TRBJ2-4	TGTGCCAGCAGTTGGGACTCAAACACGGCCAAAAACATTCAGTACTTC	CASSWDSNTAKNIQYF
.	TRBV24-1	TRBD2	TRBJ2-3	TGTGCCACCAGTGATCCAGCGGGAGAGAGGACGCAGTATTTT	CATSDPAGERTQYF
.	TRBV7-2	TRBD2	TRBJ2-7	TGTGCCAGCAGCTTAACTATTCTGACTAGCGCCTACGAGCAGTACTTC	CASSLTILTSAYEQYF
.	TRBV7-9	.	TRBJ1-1	TGTGCCAGCAGCCCAGGGACTGAAGCTTTCTTT	CASSPGTEAFF
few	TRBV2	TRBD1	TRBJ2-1	TGTGCCAGCAGCGGCCGGGACAGGCGATACAATGAGCAGTTCTTC	CASSGRDRRYNEQFF
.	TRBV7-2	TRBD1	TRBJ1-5	TGTGCCAGCAGCGCAGCAGGGGGCAAACAGCCCCAGCATTTT	CASSAAGGKQPQHF
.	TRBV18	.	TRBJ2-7	TGTGCCAGCTCACCACGCAGGGCGGGGAGCTACGAGCAGTACTTC	CASSPRRAGSYEQYF
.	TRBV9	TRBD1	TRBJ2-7	TGTGCCAGCAGCGTAGCTGCAGGGGGAAGGGACGAGCAGTACTTC	CASSVAAGGRDEQYF
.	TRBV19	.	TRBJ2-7	TGTGCCAGTAGTATTGGCGGGATCTACGAGCAGTACTTC	CASSIGGIYEQYF
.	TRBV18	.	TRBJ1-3	TGTGCCAGCCTCGGCGGGGCGATTGGAAACACCATATATTTT	CASLGGAIGNTIYF
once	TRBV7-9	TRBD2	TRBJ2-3	TGTGCCAGCAGCCCGGGGACTAGCGGGTGGGCAGATACGCAGTATTTT	CASSPGTSGWADTQYF
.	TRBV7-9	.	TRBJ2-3	TGTGCCAGCAGCTTAGGGGGGCACAGCACAGATACGCAGTATTTT	CASSLGGHSTDTQYF
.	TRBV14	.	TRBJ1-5	TGTGCCAGCAGCCGCGGGGGGAGCAATCAGCCCCAGCATTTT	CASSRGGSNQPQHF
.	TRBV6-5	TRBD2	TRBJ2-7	TGTGCCAGCAGTTCGCTAGCGGGGGGGAGCTCCTACGAGCAGTACTTC	CASSSLAGGSSYEQYF
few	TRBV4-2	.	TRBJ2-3	TGTGCCAGCAGCCAAGATAAACTAGCAAGAGATACGCAGTATTTT	CASSQDKLARDTQYF
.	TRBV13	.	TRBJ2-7	TGTGCCAGCAGCTTAGGCCGGGGAAGGGAGCAGTACTTC	CASSLGRGREQYF